This TCR beta chain was captured by sequencing in a study of T cells in Graves' hyperthyroidism and ophthalmopathy. This clonotype came up many times. V trimming: 3 bases; J trimming: 1 base; junction bases outside the gene matches: 5. Germline loops: CDR1 SGDLS, CDR2 YYNGEE. The CDR3 has 15 amino acids. The source material, RNA transcripts, was used to amplify TCR beta CDR3 regions. First-round RT-PCR targeting the TCR CDR3 was performed with the HTBI primer set. One entry per CDR3 protein results from TCRdb running MiXCR on the multiplex PCR reads. Among hundreds of thousands of distinct CDR3 sequences, roughly 40% were seen once, and the ten largest hold about 9%. The authors took PBMCs from roughly 9.5 ml fresh peripheral blood.

The sample taken for sequencing was blood. This TCR was recovered from a man between 18 and 29 years old with Graves' hyperthyroidism. The chain links TRBV9 to TRBJ1-1; TRBD1 agrees at 8 bases. The CDR3 DNA is TGTGCCAGCAGCGAGACAGGGGTGGAGAACACTGAAGCTTTCTTT. This gives the protein CASSETGVENTEAFF.